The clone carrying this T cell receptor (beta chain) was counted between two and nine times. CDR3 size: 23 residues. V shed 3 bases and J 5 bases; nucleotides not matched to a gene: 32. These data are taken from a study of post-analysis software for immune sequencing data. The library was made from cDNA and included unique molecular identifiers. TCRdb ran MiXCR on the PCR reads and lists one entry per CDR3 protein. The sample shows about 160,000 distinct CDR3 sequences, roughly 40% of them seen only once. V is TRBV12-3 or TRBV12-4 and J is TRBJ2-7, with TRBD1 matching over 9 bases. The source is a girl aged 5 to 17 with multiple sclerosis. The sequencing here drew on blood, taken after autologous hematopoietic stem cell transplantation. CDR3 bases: TGTGCCAGCAGTTTTCCGAAGAATAAAATCCCGGAAATACAGGGGGCAACACGTAACGAGCAGTACTTC. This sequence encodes CASSFPKNKIPEIQGATRNEQYF.